Shown below are 17 T cell receptor beta chains from a single sample sequenced in a study of cytomegalovirus exposure and HLA in healthy donors. This PCR relied on a set of 60 Vbeta primers and 13 Jbeta primers. Sequencing used immunoSEQ multiplex PCR; TCRdb keeps in-frame clones, though not all of them. Of around 140,000 clones in the sample, more than 60% were seen once. Sequences were obtained from PBMCs. These receptors were taken from a young woman in good health and CMV-seronegative.

V gene TRBV4-1 combines with J gene TRBJ1-1; D not resolved. The CDR3 covers 12 residues. Germline values: CDR1 MGHRA, CDR2 YSYEKL. Trimming stripped 3 bases from V and 4 bases from J, with 6 bases between. The CDR3, as DNA: TGCGCCAGCAGCCACGGCGGCACTGAAGCTTTCTTT. Encoded protein: CASSHGGTEAFF.

The V and J genes are TRBV5-1 and TRBJ2-7, with a tentative D call TRBD1 (5 bases). The germline V gene encodes CDR1 SGHRS and CDR2 YFSETQ. The germline V and J ends were trimmed by 0 bases and 7 bases, with 14 bases remaining between them. This CDR3 has 14 amino acids. The CDR3 loop is CASSLGRAEEEQYF. The CDR3 coding sequence is TGCGCCAGCAGCTTGGGCAGGGCCGAGGAGGAGCAGTACTTC.

This clone was seen once. The gene calls are TRBV7-2 and TRBJ1-1; D gene ambiguous. The CDR3 runs to 15 residues. The germline V and J ends were trimmed by 1 base and 0 bases, with 9 bases remaining between them. Germline loops: CDR1 SGHTA, CDR2 FQGNSA. This chain's CDR3 is CASSLVRTVNTEAFF. CDR3 sequence (DNA): TGTGCCAGCAGCTTAGTGAGGACTGTGAACACTGAAGCTTTCTTT.

The chain combines TRBV18 with TRBJ1-1; no definite D call. CDR3 size: 12 residues. Trimming removed 6 bases from V and 3 bases from J, with 8 bases in between. Germline values: CDR1 KGHSH, CDR2 LQKENI. The DNA of the CDR3 is TGTGCCAGCTCGCCGGGAGACACTGAAGCTTTCTTT. It translates to CASSPGDTEAFF.

The genes are TRBV5-4 and TRBJ2-2; 9 bases are shared with TRBD2. The V gene's germline CDR1 is SGHNT and CDR2 YYREEE (reference sequence). V shed 5 bases and J 5 bases; nucleotides not matched to a gene: 10. The CDR3 is 16 amino acids. This CDR3 reads CASRMGASGTTGELFF. The DNA for the CDR3 is TGTGCCAGCAGGATGGGGGCTAGCGGGACGACCGGGGAGCTGTTTTTT.

The chain joins TRBV6-5 to TRBJ2-1; D remains unclear. Germline CDR1 and CDR2: MNHEY and SVGAGI. There are 15 residues in the CDR3. Trimming took 6 bases from V and 0 from J, leaving 12 bases between them. CDR3 sequence reads: CASSASPRSYNEQFF. The CDR3, as DNA: TGTGCCAGCAGCGCCAGTCCCCGCTCCTACAATGAGCAGTTCTTC.

CDR3 amino acids: CASIAGGTGLAFF. The DNA of the CDR3 is TGTGCCAGCATCGCCGGTGGGACAGGCTTAGCTTTCTTT. V usage is TRBV6-6 and J usage is TRBJ1-1; 8 positions agree with TRBD1. V shed 7 bases and J 10 bases; nucleotides not matched to a gene: 11. CDR3 length: 13 residues. Germline V CDR1 and CDR2: MNHNY, SVGAGI (reference sequence).

The rearrangement uses TRBV27 and TRBJ2-3, with 14 bases that match TRBD2. Per germline, CDR1 MNHEY and CDR2 SMNVEV (reference sequence). The V and J ends lost 10 bases and 3 bases, in that order; junction bases with no gene match: 3. This CDR3 spans 14 amino acids. The CDR3 DNA is TGTGCCACCGGGACTAGCGGGGGAACAGATACGCAGTATTTT. Residues: CATGTSGGTDTQYF.

The chain has TRBV29-1 and TRBJ2-5; D perhaps matches TRBD2 (5 bases). The V end lost 5 bases, the J end lost 4 bases, and 11 bases lay between the germline ends. CDR1 is SQVTM, CDR2 ANQGSEA, per germline. The CDR3 runs 12 residues. The CDR3 nucleotides read TGCAGCGTTACTAGTGGCGGAGAGACCCAGTACTTC. Amino acids: CSVTSGGETQYF.

The chain is built from TRBV2 and TRBJ2-5; 8 nucleotides line up with TRBD1. V lost 5 bases, J lost 4 bases, and 6 bases stayed unmatched. Germline CDR1 is SNHLY and CDR2 is FYNNEI. The CDR3 is made up of 14 amino acids. The DNA for the CDR3 is TGTGCCAGCAGTAACGACAGGGGTGGAGAGACCCAGTACTTC. It specifies CASSNDRGGETQYF.

This clone has just a few counts. The chain joins TRBV13 to TRBJ1-2; a weak D match, TRBD1 (5 bases). In germline, CDR1 is PRHDT, CDR2 FYEKMQ (reference sequence). The CDR3 is 15 amino acids. Trimming took 5 bases from V and 3 from J, leaving 16 bases between them. Written as DNA, the CDR3 is TGTGCCAGCAGCCGTGCGGGGAGGGGAGACTATGGCTACACCTTC. This sequence encodes CASSRAGRGDYGYTF.

The V gene is TRBV6-5, the J gene TRBJ2-7; 9 bases match TRBD2. CDR1 and CDR2 from the germline V gene are MNHEY and SVGAGI. The J segment lost 6 bases and the V segment lost 2 bases, leaving 2 bases of the junction unmatched. The CDR3 is 13 amino acids. Here the CDR3 DNA reads TGTGCCAGCAGTTACGGGCGGGGGGGCGAGCAGTACTTC. Translation gives CASSYGRGGEQYF.

CDR3 coding DNA: TGTGCCAGCAGCTTAGTTACAGGGGGCATCTACGAGCAGTACTTC. Its translation is CASSLVTGGIYEQYF. V and J are TRBV11-2 and TRBJ2-7, with 9 bases fitting TRBD1. The junction had 4 bases not matched to a gene; V was cut back by 1 base and J by 3 bases. From germline, CDR1 is SGHAT and CDR2 FQNNGV. CDR3 size: 15 residues.

There are a few counts of this clone. The chain links TRBV19 to TRBJ1-1, with a weak D call TRBD1 (6 bases). The V gene's germline CDR1 is LNHDA and CDR2 SQIVND (reference sequence). Trimming shortened V by 3 bases and J by 8 bases, and 19 bases separated the two germline ends. The CDR3 spans 15 residues. This CDR3 is CASSMYPGQRTEAFF. Here the CDR3 DNA reads TGTGCCAGTAGTATGTACCCGGGACAACGAACAGAAGCTTTCTTT. Based on the CDR3 plus reference TRBV19 and TRBJ1-1, the full variable domain is DGGITQSPKYLFRKEGQNVTLSCEQNLNHDAMYWYRQDPGQGLRLIYYSQIVNDFQKGDIAEGYSVSREKKESFPLTVTSAQKNPTAFYLCASSMYPGQRTEAFFGQGTRLTVV.

The chain employs TRBV4-1 and TRBJ2-7, with D perhaps matching TRBD1 (6 bases). Germline V gives CDR1 MGHRA, CDR2 YSYEKL. V was pared by 1 base and J by 2 bases, with 9 bases between. CDR3 size: 14 residues. In DNA form, the CDR3 reads TGCGCCAGCAGCCAAGTACAGGGTACCTACGAGCAGTACTTC. It specifies CASSQVQGTYEQYF.

As regards this clone: As the CDR3 is not closed by the conserved phenylalanine or tryptophan, this likely results from a read error. V is TRBV29-1 and J is TRBJ1-2, with D possibly TRBD1 on 5 matching bases. The CDR3 spans 10 residues. The V gene's germline CDR1 is SQVTM and CDR2 ANQGSEA. The germline V and J ends were trimmed by 5 bases and 6 bases, with 7 bases remaining between them. CDR3 sequence: CSVPTDGYTL. The CDR3 DNA follows: TGCAGCGTTCCGACAGATGGCTACACCCTC.

This clone was detected once. This rearrangement joins TRBV27 to TRBJ1-1; D is possibly TRBD1 (5 bases). The V end lost 5 bases, the J end lost 11 bases, and 18 bases lay between the germline ends. Per germline, CDR1 MNHEY and CDR2 SMNVEV (reference sequence). CDR3 length: 13 residues. The CDR3 is CASSESRAAVAFF. The DNA of the CDR3 is TGTGCCAGCAGTGAGTCCAGGGCTGCGGTGGCTTTCTTT.